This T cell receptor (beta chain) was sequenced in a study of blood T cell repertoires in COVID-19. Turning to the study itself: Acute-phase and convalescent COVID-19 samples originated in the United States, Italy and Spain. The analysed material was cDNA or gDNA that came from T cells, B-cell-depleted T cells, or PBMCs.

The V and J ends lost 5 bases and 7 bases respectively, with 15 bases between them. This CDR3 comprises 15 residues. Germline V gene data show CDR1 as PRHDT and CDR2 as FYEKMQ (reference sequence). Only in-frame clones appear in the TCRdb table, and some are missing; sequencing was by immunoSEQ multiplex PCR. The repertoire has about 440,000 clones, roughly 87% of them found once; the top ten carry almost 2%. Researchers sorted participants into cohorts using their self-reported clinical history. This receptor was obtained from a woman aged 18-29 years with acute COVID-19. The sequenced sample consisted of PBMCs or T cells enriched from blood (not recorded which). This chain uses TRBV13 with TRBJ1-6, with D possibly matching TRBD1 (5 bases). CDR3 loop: CASSTPGRQNSPLHF. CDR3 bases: TGTGCCAGCAGCACCCCCGGGAGACAGAATTCACCCCTCCACTTT.